The present T cell receptor beta chain was sequenced within a study of a mutant IDH1 vaccine in newly diagnosed glioma. Whole-study context: Most patients had radiochemotherapy with temozolomide before enrollment; others had one alone.

Broader study findings: Induction of immune responses by the vaccine occurred in about 93% of patients. Changes in the top peripheral T cell clonotypes seemingly had no bearing on pseudoprogression.

Time point specified: baseline, week 1 (first vaccination visit). Indicated treatment: pre-vaccination baseline after standard-of-care therapy. Astrocytomas that were new, WHO grade 3 or 4, IDH1-mutant and ATRX-lost were present in the donors. Produced via immunoSEQ multiplex PCR; TCRdb's table is partial and in-frame only. The sample lists about 100,000 clones, about four fifths occurring once. V shed 6 bases, J shed 6 bases, and the junction held 11 bases outside the gene matches. The length of the CDR3 is 15 residues. The V gene's germline CDR1 is KGHSH and CDR2 LQKENI. Concerning this clone itself: Its antigen is undetermined.

The sequencing here drew on PBMCs, taken from a glioma patient treated with radiotherapy, temozolomide or both. This receptor was taken from a man aged 40-49 years with glioma. V gene TRBV18 combines with J gene TRBJ2-7; 10 nucleotides line up with TRBD1. In nucleotides, the CDR3 is TGTGCCAGCTCCGCCCGGGACAGGGGACGGTCCGAGCAGTACTTC. Protein sequence: CASSARDRGRSEQYF.